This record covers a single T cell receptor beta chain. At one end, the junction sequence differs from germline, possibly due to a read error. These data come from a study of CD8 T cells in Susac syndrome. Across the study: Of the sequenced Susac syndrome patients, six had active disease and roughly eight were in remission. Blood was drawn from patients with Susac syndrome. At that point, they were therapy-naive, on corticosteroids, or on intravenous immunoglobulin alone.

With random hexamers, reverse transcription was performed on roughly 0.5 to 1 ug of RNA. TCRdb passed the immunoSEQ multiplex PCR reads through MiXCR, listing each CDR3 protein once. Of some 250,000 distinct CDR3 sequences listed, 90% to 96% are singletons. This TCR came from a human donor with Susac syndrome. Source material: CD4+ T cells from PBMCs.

The CDR3 bases are TGCGCTGGAGGGCCCCAAGGGACCCAGTACTTC. Its translation: CAGGPQGTQYF. V usage is TRBV20-1 and J usage is TRBJ2-5; tentatively, D is TRBD2 (6 bases). Germline V gene sequence: CDR1 DFQATT, CDR2 SNEGSKA (reference sequence). This CDR3 contains 11 residues.